These T cell receptor beta chains were read from a single sample in a study of cytomegalovirus exposure and HLA in healthy donors. Measured with immunoSEQ multiplex PCR; TCRdb has only the in-frame clones, and not every one. Of roughly 200,000 clones listed, 65% to 90% were seen once; the top ten hold less than 2.5%. Sequenced sample: PBMCs. The receptors were gathered from a woman in her fifties or sixties in good health and CMV-seronegative. The CDR3 runs from the conserved cysteine through the conserved F or W. Fields, in order: V gene, J gene, CDR3 length, clone size, D gene, CDR3 protein, CDR3 DNA. The D gene is left open where the match is weak. Clone size is shown for a subset of rows, as once, few, many or a class of expanded clone.

>TRBV5-1|TRBJ1-2|14|NA|TRBD1
CASSLTGGWDGYTF
TGCGCCAGCAGCTTGACAGGGGGCTGGGATGGCTACACCTTC
>TRBV19|TRBJ1-1|13|NA|NA
CASKGHPMAEAFF
TGTGCCTCGAAGGGACACCCAATGGCTGAAGCTTTCTTT
>TRBV25-1|TRBJ1-1|12|NA|NA
CASSATDISAFF
TGTGCCAGCAGTGCAACGGACATTTCGGCTTTCTTT
>TRBV2|TRBJ1-1|15|once|NA
CASSENAGAGGKAFF
TGTGCCAGCAGTGAAAACGCGGGGGCTGGAGGGAAAGCTTTCTTT
>TRBV4-2|TRBJ1-4|16|NA|TRBD1
CASSQDMGQLDEKLFF
TGTGCCAGCAGCCAAGATATGGGACAGCTTGATGAAAAACTGTTTTTT
>TRBV30|TRBJ1-1|12|NA|NA
CAWSAGYTEAFF
TGTGCCTGGAGCGCGGGGTACACTGAGGCTTTCTTT
>TRBV6-1|TRBJ1-5|15|NA|NA
CASSPRGGRNQPQHF
TGTGCCAGCAGTCCCCGCGGGGGGCGCAATCAGCCCCAGCATTTT
>TRBV27|TRBJ2-1|17|NA|NA
CASSLYPSGGPYNEQFF
TGTGCCAGCAGTTTATATCCCTCGGGGGGCCCCTACAATGAGCAGTTCTTC
>TRBV5-4|TRBJ2-1|16|NA|TRBD2
CASSSPSGRAEDEQFF
TGTGCCAGCAGCTCTCCGAGCGGGAGGGCCGAGGATGAGCAGTTCTTC
>TRBV7-6|TRBJ2-2|16|NA|TRBD2
CASSLVLGLNTGELFF
TGTGCCAGCAGCTTAGTGTTGGGACTAAACACCGGGGAGCTGTTTTTT
>TRBV28|TRBJ2-2|14|once|NA
CASSQQGWAGELFF
TGTGCCAGCAGTCAACAGGGCTGGGCTGGGGAGCTGTTTTTT
>TRBV28|TRBJ2-1|15|NA|TRBD2
CASSFTSGGDNEQFF
TGTGCCAGCAGCTTTACTAGCGGAGGGGATAATGAGCAGTTCTTC
>TRBV15|TRBJ1-2|14|NA|NA
CATSPRSQGKGYTF
TGTGCCACCAGCCCCAGGAGTCAGGGGAAGGGCTACACCTTC
>TRBV5-1|TRBJ2-1|15|NA|TRBD2
CASILVSGSPDEQFF
TGCGCCAGCATCCTCGTTAGCGGGAGCCCCGATGAGCAGTTCTTC
>TRBV5-1|TRBJ1-1|13|once|NA
CASSFAEGTEAFF
TGCGCCAGCAGCTTCGCCGAGGGAACTGAAGCTTTCTTT
>TRBV2|TRBJ1-4|13|NA|NA
CASRWTANEKLFF
TGTGCCAGCAGGTGGACTGCAAATGAAAAACTGTTTTTT
>TRBV29-1|TRBJ2-5|11|NA|NA
CSGAIRMEQYF
TGCAGTGGAGCTATACGGATGGAGCAGTACTTC
>TRBV29-1|TRBJ2-4|11|NA|NA
CSVETVGIQYF
TGCAGCGTTGAGACAGTCGGCATTCAGTACTTC
>TRBV15|TRBJ1-2|13|NA|NA
CATSRDLRGGYTF
TGTGCCACCAGCAGAGATTTGAGGGGGGGCTACACCTTC
>TRBV18|TRBJ2-1|15|NA|TRBD2
CASSPGTSGISEQFF
TGTGCCAGCTCACCAGGGACTAGCGGGATCAGTGAGCAGTTCTTC
>TRBV30|TRBJ2-1|16|few|TRBD2
CAWREYGTSPYNEQFF
TGTGCCTGGAGAGAGTACGGGACTAGTCCCTACAATGAGCAGTTCTTC
>TRBV30|TRBJ1-4|14|NA|TRBD1
CAGRDRGLPEKLFF
TGTGCCGGACGGGACAGGGGGCTGCCGGAAAAACTGTTTTTT
>TRBV28|TRBJ2-7|13|NA|TRBD1
CAGRKGQSYEQYF
TGTGCCGGCAGAAAGGGACAGAGTTACGAGCAGTACTTC
>TRBV7-2|TRBJ1-1|14|NA|TRBD1
CASSFIYRGLDAFF
TGTGCCAGCAGCTTTATCTACAGGGGGCTCGACGCTTTCTTT
>TRBV2|TRBJ2-5|16|NA|TRBD2
CASSGTSGRMDETQYF
TGTGCCAGCAGTGGAACTAGCGGGAGGATGGATGAGACCCAGTACTTC
>TRBV27|TRBJ2-7|15|NA|TRBD2
CASMGLAGGKGEQYF
TGTGCCAGCATGGGACTAGCGGGAGGAAAAGGCGAGCAGTACTTC
>TRBV7-6|TRBJ2-2|15|NA|NA
CASSPQTRYTGELFF
TGTGCCAGCAGCCCCCAGACTAGATATACCGGGGAGCTGTTTTTT
>TRBV28|TRBJ1-1|14|NA|NA
CASSSLPLNTEAFF
TGTGCCAGCAGCTCCCTTCCCTTGAACACTGAAGCTTTCTTT
>TRBV27|TRBJ2-7|13|NA|TRBD2
CAVGTSGMDEQYF
TGTGCCGTGGGGACTAGCGGGATGGATGAGCAGTACTTC
>TRBV9|TRBJ2-7|15|NA|NA
CASSVGQGPQYEQYF
TGTGCCAGCAGCGTAGGGCAGGGCCCACAGTACGAGCAGTACTTC
>TRBV4-1|TRBJ2-3|13|NA|NA
CASSQGQTDTQYF
TGCGCCAGCAGCCAAGGACAGACAGATACGCAGTATTTT
>TRBV7-9|TRBJ2-7|13|NA|NA
CASSSLDWDEQYF
TGTGCCAGCAGCTCTCTAGACTGGGACGAGCAGTACTTC
>TRBV28|TRBJ1-3|14|NA|TRBD1
CASSWDSSGNTIYF
TGTGCCAGCAGTTGGGACAGCTCTGGAAACACCATATATTTT
>TRBV28|TRBJ1-5|13|few|NA
CASSLSGNQPQHF
TGTGCCAGCAGTTTATCAGGCAATCAGCCCCAGCATTTT
>TRBV6-6|TRBJ2-2|14|NA|NA
CASIKAGNTGELFF
TGTGCCAGCATCAAGGCGGGAAACACCGGGGAGCTGTTTTTT
>TRBV19|TRBJ1-1|14|few|NA
CASSRQAPNTEAFF
TGTGCCAGTAGTCGACAGGCGCCGAACACTGAAGCTTTCTTT
>TRBV15|TRBJ1-1|14|NA|NA
CATSRDFGGTEAFF
TGTGCCACCAGCAGAGATTTCGGAGGCACTGAAGCTTTCTTT
>TRBV10-3|TRBJ2-7|17|NA|TRBD1
CAISETLVGQGAYEQYF
TGTGCCATCAGTGAGACCCTCGTAGGACAGGGGGCCTACGAGCAGTACTTC
>TRBV7-2|TRBJ1-1|16|NA|NA
CASSLGPGGLNTEAFF
TGTGCCAGCAGCTTAGGCCCGGGAGGGCTTAACACTGAAGCTTTCTTT
>TRBV27|TRBJ1-2|14|NA|NA
CASSLRGPNYGYTF
TGTGCCAGCAGTTTGCGGGGGCCCAATTATGGCTACACCTTC
>TRBV25-1|TRBJ2-6|18|NA|NA
CASRPNPGQTSGANVLTF
TGTGCCAGCCGCCCAAATCCGGGACAAACCTCTGGGGCCAACGTCCTGACTTTC
>TRBV14|TRBJ2-1|14|NA|NA
CASSDLSSYNEQFF
TGTGCCAGCTCCGACTTGAGCTCCTACAATGAGCAGTTCTTC
>TRBV4-2|TRBJ2-3|18|NA|TRBD2
CASSPRLAGTPSTDTQYF
TGTGCCAGCAGCCCCCGGCTAGCGGGAACCCCTAGCACAGATACGCAGTATTTT
>TRBV15|TRBJ2-5|16|NA|TRBD2
CATSTSWAGGPETQYF
TGTGCCACCAGCACCTCTTGGGCGGGAGGGCCGGAGACCCAGTACTTC
>TRBV9|TRBJ1-1|15|NA|TRBD1
CASSVAQGGNTEAFF
TGTGCCAGCAGCGTAGCCCAGGGGGGGAACACTGAAGCTTTCTTT
>TRBV6-5|TRBJ2-1|14|NA|TRBD2
CASTLLAGHNEQFF
TGTGCCAGCACCTTACTAGCGGGTCACAATGAGCAGTTCTTC
>TRBV9|TRBJ2-5|16|NA|NA
CASSVGSAGTYETQYF
TGTGCCAGCAGCGTAGGTTCGGCGGGAACATACGAGACCCAGTACTTC
>TRBV4-3|TRBJ2-7|16|NA|TRBD2
CASSPSLAGSSYEQYF
TGCGCCAGCAGCCCCTCCCTAGCGGGAAGCTCCTACGAGCAGTACTTC
>TRBV5-1|TRBJ1-2|14|NA|TRBD1
CASSSVGTGRRYTF
TGCGCCAGCAGCTCCGTAGGGACAGGTAGACGCTACACCTTC
>TRBV19|TRBJ2-7|14|NA|TRBD1
CASSETGGRYEQYF
TGTGCCAGTAGTGAGACAGGGGGTCGCTACGAGCAGTACTTC
>TRBV7-9|TRBJ1-1|16|NA|TRBD1
CASSLKPGQGASEAFF
TGTGCCAGCAGCTTAAAACCGGGACAGGGGGCGTCTGAAGCTTTCTTT
>TRBV18|TRBJ2-7|16|NA|TRBD2
CASSLLIGLAGYEQYF
TGTGCCAGCTCACTCTTAATTGGACTAGCGGGCTACGAGCAGTACTTC
>TRBV28|TRBJ2-2|16|NA|NA
CASSLGQGGNTGELFF
TGTGCCAGCAGTTTAGGGCAGGGAGGGAACACCGGGGAGCTGTTTTTT
>TRBV18|TRBJ2-7|15|many|TRBD2
CASSPRGSVSYEQYF
TGTGCCAGCTCACCACGCGGGAGTGTTTCCTACGAGCAGTACTTC
>TRBV4-1|TRBJ2-6|16|NA|NA
CASSLGVGAGANVLTF
TGCGCCAGCAGCCTAGGGGTGGGCGCTGGGGCCAACGTCCTGACTTTC
>TRBV18|TRBJ1-4|14|NA|TRBD1
CASSPQQGNEKLFF
TGTGCCAGCTCACCACAACAGGGGAACGAAAAACTGTTTTTT
>TRBV18|TRBJ2-4|17|NA|NA
CASSPQLERGAKNIQYF
TGTGCCAGCTCACCACAACTAGAAAGAGGGGCCAAAAACATTCAGTACTTC